This T cell receptor beta chain is from a study of blood T cells in healthy people across ages (dated by TCRdb to between 2015 and 2017). About the investigation overall: In model experiments, roughly one uniquely barcoded TCR beta cDNA molecule per two T cells was captured by template switching. The study measured age-related changes in TCR beta repertoire diversity using deep sequencing normalized with unique cDNA molecular identifiers. Four age groups were formed from the donors: young (average approximately 15 years), middle-aged (around 37), aged (more than 55) and long-lived (around 82). For two donors (one aged 18 to 30 and one aged 80 or older), the study analyzed two additional independent replicas of 1 million unique cDNA reads from the same blood draw.

Inclusive of the bounding cysteine and phenylalanine, the CDR3 is 14 residues long. Just the 42-base CDR3 DNA is kept, in frame starting at base 1. Trimming removed 7 bases from V and 5 bases from J, leaving 20 bases between the germline ends. CDR1 and CDR2 are read off the germline V gene (reference sequence) as DFQATT and SNEGSKA. The donors were roughly 40 Caucasian individuals from Russia, aged roughly 6 to 100 years, who were systemically healthy. About 9.1 milliliters of peripheral blood were collected from each donor into EDTA-treated Vacutainer tubes. Ficoll-Paque density-gradient centrifugation was used to isolate PBMCs, with at least 6.5 million per sample. Trizol reagent was used to extract total RNA from the PBMCs, yielding at least 5.5 micrograms per sample. For every donor, an aliquot of PBMCs went through flow cytometry to measure the percentages of naive CD45RAhigh/CD27high T cells.

A few counts support this clonotype. Its antigen is not yet known. The record has no base qualities; no much larger clone is one base away. The receptor library was made with 5' RACE. These reads were obtained on an Illumina HiSeq 2500. A second PCR of roughly 6 to 12 cycles was performed with a sample-barcoded 5' primer and a J-beta primer mix. A template-switch 5' adaptor carrying 12 random nucleotides introduced a unique molecular identifier onto each TCR beta cDNA molecule. Each sample yielded at least 2.5 million CDR3-containing paired-end reads. The Mint cDNA synthesis kit, primed by a TRBC-specific oligonucleotide, was used to synthesize first-strand cDNA from all RNA. Following uracil-DNA glycosylase treatment, all cDNA underwent a first 18-cycle PCR with the universal primers M1SS and BC2_uni_R. Processing in the source paper ran as follows. Normalization of each sample was performed by random selection of 1 million high-quality reads, each carrying a distinct molecular identifier. Instead of being binned into consensus sequences, reads that shared molecular identifiers were thrown out. MiTCR, set to a Q25 quality threshold and the strictest error-elimination algorithm, was used for CDR3 identification, clonotype clustering and error correction. Lower-bound total TCR beta diversity was estimated with a nonparametric unseen species model using Euler transformation. TCRdb trimmed the raw reads at Q25, called clones with MiXCR and kept productive beta chains. Records with the same CDR3 protein are collapsed into one entry carrying the most frequent genes and DNA. TCRdb, not the original authors, processed these V and J calls. For this sample there are 600,000 to 850,000 distinct CDR3 sequences; around 25% appear just once. Clones ranked in the top ten supply around 9.2% of the sample.

Results the study describes overall, beyond this receptor: Observed TCR beta diversity per million T cells fell roughly linearly with age, and a significant reduction was already apparent by age roughly 41. Since profiling was done on bulk unsorted PBMCs, naive and antigen-experienced compartments could not be conclusively compared. Estimates of total diversity from one million sequenced T cells were regarded as lower bounds and underestimates. The CMV infection status of donors was not known, potentially confounding age-related changes in expanded clonotypes. Compared with the aged group, the long-lived group had more naive CD4+ T cells, fewer expanded clones and increased TCR diversity, a pattern suggesting age selection. The percentage of naive T cells measured by flow cytometry correlated strongly with observed TCR beta diversity.

The same sample was also studied in work on T cells of mothers and their children. The second paper further reports: Nine systemically healthy Caucasian individuals served as donors, namely three mothers together with their six children. cDNA synthesis consumed the entire amount of extracted RNA, loaded at 1.5 ug RNA in each 15 ul reaction. In the second PCR, the M1S primer added sample barcodes and 2-4 random nucleotides. More than 9 million TCR beta CDR3 reads were obtained from each mother, and some 3 million reads were obtained from each child. In both related and unrelated pairs, thymic selection shapes the output of TCR recombination in a similar way, with inherited differences having only a minor effect. Normalized repertoire overlap was always found to be slightly, but never significantly, higher in related mother-child pairs than in unrelated mother-child pairs. With a sensitivity of approximately 96 clones per million clonotypes, no persistent microchimeric T cell clones were detected. Deep NGS was used in the study to compare the TCR beta repertoires of mothers and children and to look for features that separate related mother-child pairs from unrelated individuals. The mean age was roughly 44 +/- 4 years for the mothers and roughly 11 +/- 4 years for the children. After adapters were ligated using NEBNext reagents, the libraries underwent 100+100 nt paired-end sequencing on an Illumina HiSeq 2000. To prevent cross-contamination, the mother and child libraries were prepared a month apart and were sequenced in separate runs. Between roughly 500,000 and 2,300,000 distinct TCR beta clonotypes were identified per donor. Naive TCR beta clonotypes were estimated from low-frequency clonotypes matched to each donor's FACS-determined naive share, without sorting.

The sequence was obtained from a boy younger than 18 in good health. The receptor chain draws on TRBV20-1 and TRBJ2-5; 5 matching bases give a weak D call of TRBD1. Input material: blood. The DNA sequence follows: TGCAGTGTTCTGGCCCAGGGTCTTAGGGAGACCCAGTACTTC. Protein translation: CSVLAQGLRETQYF.